The next 8 T cell receptor beta chains were all read from a single sample in a study of regulatory T cells in long-lasting Graves disease. According to the study, TCR beta libraries were built with iRepertoire HTBI primers and CDR3-region Arm-PCR. TCRdb re-called the multiplex PCR reads through MiXCR, storing one row per CDR3 protein. The data hold 700,000 or so distinct CDR3 sequences, with 30% observed a single time. As for time point: persistent/refractory GD, antithyroid drugs over 5 years with positive TRAb. RNA isolated from PBMCs was used to make the TCR library. Source: peripheral blood mononuclear cells (PBMCs), taken when the disease was refractory, from a patient treated with antithyroid drugs. All receptors derive from a female donor with Graves disease.

This clonotype has at least ten counts. The gene calls are TRBV20-1 and TRBJ2-7; D gene unclear. The CDR3 sequence is 12 residues long. Germline V gene sequence: CDR1 DFQATT, CDR2 SNEGSKA (reference sequence). V was trimmed by 3 bases and J by 4 bases, leaving 10 bases between them. The CDR3 bases are TGCAGTGCTAGCCGCACCGAGTACGAGCAGTACTTC. Translation gives CSASRTEYEQYF.

V is TRBV15 and J is TRBJ2-1; D unresolved. Germline V gene sequence: CDR1 LNHNV, CDR2 YYDKDF (reference sequence). The CDR3 is 15 residues long. Trimming took off 0 bases at V and 0 bases at J, with 6 bases between the two ends. This CDR3 reads CATSRDLSSYNEQFF. In DNA form, the CDR3 reads TGTGCCACCAGCAGAGACTTAAGCTCCTACAATGAGCAGTTCTTC.

In its sample, this clonotype was seen a few times. This chain joins TRBV27 and TRBJ1-5, with 12 bases aligning to TRBD1. V was pared by 8 bases and J by 6 bases, with 11 bases of the junction left unmatched. There are 16 residues in the CDR3. Germline V lookup: CDR1 MNHEY, CDR2 SMNVEV (reference sequence). The CDR3 DNA reads as TGTGCCAGCGGGCCCGGGACAGGGGGCATAAGTCAGCCCCAGCATTTT. This sequence encodes CASGPGTGGISQPQHF.

The J gene is TRBJ1-6, the V gene TRBV7-9; D perhaps matches TRBD1 (6 bases). The germline V gene has CDR1 SEHNR and CDR2 FQNEAQ (reference sequence). V was pared by 7 bases and J by 7 bases, with 17 bases between. The CDR3 is 15 residues long. The DNA for the CDR3 is TGTGCCAGCACCCCCCCGGGGGCCTTGAATTCACCCCTCCACTTT. The encoded protein is CASTPPGALNSPLHF.

This clonotype came up a few times. The CDR3 region has the DNA TGTGCCTGTGGACAGTCAAGCTACACCTTC. Amino acids: CACGQSSYTF. This chain uses TRBV30 with TRBJ1-2; D is possibly TRBD1 (6 bases). The V end lost 6 bases, the J end lost 9 bases, and 11 bases lay between the germline ends. Germline CDR1 reads GTSNPN; CDR2 reads SVGIG (reference sequence). The length of the CDR3 is 10 residues.

In regard to this clonotype: A single base separates this from a much larger clone, so it may be a read error. J is TRBJ1-2 and V is TRBV2; D is unresolved. Deletions cut 5 bases from V and 8 bases from J, with 21 bases between. The CDR3 runs to 15 residues. Germline loops: CDR1 SNHLY, CDR2 FYNNEI. CDR3 loop: CASSLRQVGVGGYTF. As DNA, the CDR3 is TGTGCCAGCAGTCTACGCCAGGTCGGAGTGGGGGGCTACACCTTC.

There are many counts of this clonotype. V usage is TRBV30 and J usage is TRBJ2-7, with 11 bases lining up with TRBD1. The CDR3 covers 14 residues. Germline V gene lookup returns CDR1 GTSNPN and CDR2 SVGIG (reference sequence). V lost 3 bases and J lost 3; bases outside the gene matches: 4. The CDR3 loop is CAWRAGTGGYEQYF. CDR3 nucleotides: TGTGCCTGGAGAGCCGGGACAGGGGGCTACGAGCAGTACTTC.

The V call is TRBV2, the J call TRBJ1-4; 9 bases fit TRBD1. The CDR3 contains 15 residues. The J segment lost 3 bases and the V segment lost 5 bases, leaving 4 bases of the junction unmatched. Germline loops: CDR1 SNHLY, CDR2 FYNNEI. For the CDR3, the DNA is TGTGCCAGCAGTTGGACAGGGGCACCTAATGAAAAACTGTTTTTT. Translating gives CASSWTGAPNEKLFF.